These 10 T cell receptor beta chains originate from one sample sequenced in a study of T cells after posttransplantation cyclophosphamide. Clones were read by immunoSEQ multiplex PCR, and TCRdb kept only the in-frame ones, dropping some. The record shows about 4,100 clones for this sample, with no singletons present. Treatment was busulfan-fludarabine conditioning, a marrow graft, and cyclophosphamide on days +3 and +4. Sequencing was performed on PBMCs, taken after allogeneic stem cell transplant with posttransplant cyclophosphamide. Every receptor here comes from a female patient aged 18 to 35 who received an allogeneic stem cell transplant from an unrelated donor, was CMV-positive, and had acute GVHD only. Some T cells may be supplied by the graft donor.

In its sample, this clone was seen many times. The V and J genes are TRBV19 and TRBJ1-1; D possibly corresponds to TRBD1 (5 bases). Trimming took off 3 bases at V and 0 bases at J, with 8 bases between the two ends. The length of the CDR3 is 14 residues. Per the germline V gene, CDR1 is LNHDA and CDR2 is SQIVND (reference sequence). The DNA of the CDR3 is TGTGCCAGTAGTATCGAAGGGGTGAACACTGAAGCTTTCTTT. Translated, it gives CASSIEGVNTEAFF. Complete variable domain (other parts from reference TRBV19 and TRBJ1-1): DGGITQSPKYLFRKEGQNVTLSCEQNLNHDAMYWYRQDPGQGLRLIYYSQIVNDFQKGDIAEGYSVSREKKESFPLTVTSAQKNPTAFYLCASSIEGVNTEAFFGQGTRLTVV.

This clone is labeled as medium-sized (0.01 to 0.1%). J is TRBJ2-3 and V is TRBV29-1; the D gene is possibly TRBD1 (7 bases). Germline values: CDR1 SQVTM, CDR2 ANQGSEA. Trimming stripped 7 bases from V and 1 base from J, with 15 bases between. The CDR3 extends over 14 amino acids. CDR3 residues: CSGRRGVGTDTQYF. CDR3 DNA sequence: TGCAGCGGACGCAGGGGGGTCGGCACAGATACGCAGTATTTT.

Ten or more counts support this clone. The chain employs TRBV11-2 and TRBJ2-5, with D possibly matching TRBD1 (6 bases). The V gene's germline CDR1 is SGHAT and CDR2 FQNNGV. Trimming cost V 4 bases and J 12 bases, with 18 bases left between them. The CDR3 length is 13 residues. The CDR3 here is CASSYSRGREKYF. CDR3 DNA sequence: TGTGCCAGCAGCTATTCCAGGGGAAGGGAGAAGTACTTC.

This clone has ten or more counts. This chain uses TRBV6-6 with TRBJ1-2, with D possibly matching TRBD1 (5 bases). CDR1 and CDR2 (germline): MNHNY, SVGAGI (reference sequence). V shed 4 bases and J shed 8 bases, with 14 bases lying between them. The CDR3 runs to 13 residues. This CDR3 is CASSWGGIDGYTF. The CDR3 DNA is TGTGCCAGCAGTTGGGGGGGGATCGACGGCTACACCTTC.

This clone has more than one count but fewer than ten. This chain joins TRBV10-3 and TRBJ2-5, with TRBD1 identical over 10 bases. The end of the DNA aligns better with TRBJ2-7, so the J call may be wrong. This CDR3 has 15 residues. Germline values: CDR1 ENHRY, CDR2 SYGVKD. The CDR3 DNA follows: TGTGCCATCAGGCTTGGACAGGGGGTTTCCTACGAGCAGTACTTC. This codes for CAIRLGQGVSYEQYF.

This clone was seen at least ten times. The V gene is TRBV6-5, the J gene TRBJ2-3; D is perhaps TRBD2 (6 bases). The CDR3 is made up of 15 amino acids. V lost 6 bases, J lost 4 bases, and 17 bases lay in between. In germline, CDR1 is MNHEY, CDR2 SVGAGI. The CDR3 DNA follows: TGTGCCAGCAGACAAGGACTATGGGGCCCAGATACGCAGTATTTT. Amino acids: CASRQGLWGPDTQYF.

There are many counts of this clone. The chain uses TRBV5-1 and TRBJ2-5; maybe TRBD2 (5 bases). This CDR3 region has 16 residues. V was clipped by 0 bases and J by 4 bases, with 16 bases between them. CDR1 SGHRS and CDR2 YFSETQ come from the germline V gene. The CDR3 sequence: CASSLGGSHGLETQYF. The DNA of the CDR3 is TGCGCCAGCAGCTTGGGAGGGAGTCATGGGTTAGAGACCCAGTACTTC.

This clone was observed many times. V usage is TRBV30 and J usage is TRBJ1-5, with a tentative D call TRBD1 (5 bases). The germline V gene has CDR1 GTSNPN and CDR2 SVGIG (reference sequence). CDR3 length equals 12 residues. Trimming left V 5 bases short and J 9 bases short, with 14 bases between. This chain's CDR3 is CAWDVLGGPQHF. The DNA for the CDR3 is TGTGCCTGGGATGTGTTGGGGGGGCCCCAGCATTTT.

This clone was found many times. The chain is built from TRBV7-3 and TRBJ2-7; weak D call: TRBD2 (7 bases). V lost 5 bases and J lost 1, with 15 bases in between. CDR1 is SGHTA, CDR2 FQGTGA, per germline. The CDR3 is 15 residues long. The CDR3 loop reads CASSEGGGRSYEQYF. DNA for the CDR3: TGTGCCAGCAGCGAAGGGGGGGGAAGGTCCTACGAGCAGTACTTC.

By sample share, this clone is medium-sized. The CDR3 spells CASSSRTSGFTDTQYF. CDR3 coding DNA: TGTGCCAGCAGCTCTCGGACTAGCGGCTTCACAGATACGCAGTATTTT. The V call is TRBV11-3, the J call TRBJ2-3; TRBD2 matches 10 bases. Germline assignment: CDR1 SGHNT and CDR2 YENEEA. The CDR3 extends over 16 amino acids. The J segment lost 2 bases and the V segment lost 4 bases, leaving 6 bases of the junction unmatched.